This TCR beta chain was observed in a study of shared clonotypes between healthy human individuals (dated by TCRdb to 2020 to 2022). Concerning the study at large: The cohort comprised a couple of women and a few men aged 18 to 49 years. For each donor, CD4 naive and CD4 memory were each run on three plates, CD8 naive on two plates, and CD8 memory on one plate. To increase sequencing depth and limit assay-specific biases, TCR repertoire library preparation and sequencing were carried out by different laboratories using diverse techniques. To estimate repertoire size and how much clonotype sharing occurs between individuals, the study deeply sequenced the blood TCR repertoires of about 5 healthy adults. Leukapheresis yielded between about 0.94 and 10 billion PBMCs per donor.

About this clone: The antigen it binds to is not known. Base qualities were left out, and no much larger clone turns up one base away.

The donors were healthy, HIV-negative adults who had no recently reported acute infections or vaccinations. Every donor was a Caucasian adult residing in Nashville, Tennessee, USA. CD4+ T cells were enriched by magnetic negative selection; naive cells were then positively selected on CD45RA, and the negative fraction formed the memory subset. After blood collection by leukapheresis, PBMCs were isolated using Ficoll-Histopaque density gradient centrifugation and then cryopreserved in the vapor phase of liquid nitrogen. Analytical flow cytometry was used to check the purity and quantity of every magnetically sorted T cell population. From each sorted fraction, genomic DNA was isolated and quantified by UV absorbance on a Nanodrop 2000c. What the authors observed across the whole study: Because the study included a small number of donors, the genetic and exposure-history diversity represented was limited. About 5% of naive CD4, 3% to 4% of naive CD8, about 2.1% of memory CD4, and 0.4% of memory CD8 clonotypes were shared across several donors. Rarefaction of sorted-subset datasets indicated incomplete sequencing despite the large sequencing depth. Pairwise subsampling led to the expectation that sequencing depth would affect the degree of clonotype sharing among donors. Compared with non-shared clonotypes, clonotypes shared by all four sorted-subset donors had higher generation probabilities. Sampling was restricted to blood, and TCR repertoires in tissue are likely to differ from TCR repertoires in blood. Naive subsets generally had larger estimated clonotype richness than memory subsets.

Using the deep immunoSEQ assay, TCR CDR3 regions were amplified from genomic DNA by multiplex PCR. Genomic DNA extracted from each cell subset was distributed evenly over all wells of several immunoSEQ 96-well plates, and each plate served as one replicate. For sorted subsets, about 200 ng genomic DNA, equal to about 30,000 T cell genomes, was loaded into each replicate PCR. The purified libraries were quantified using a Qubit 3.0 fluorometer, sized with a Bioanalyzer 2100, and then quantified again using the KAPA Library Quantification kit. Every immunoSEQ 96-well plate was sequenced on a dedicated single-read 150-cycle Illumina NextSeq 550 flow cell. Processing in the source paper ran as follows. Because only junctional sequences without quality scores were contained in the immunoSEQ output, filtering matching that applied to full-length reads could not be performed. To assign V/J genes and CDR3, sequences were annotated using PyIR, a Python wrapper for IgBLAST v1.9, with IMGT germline references. Reads were removed for weak V/J assignments (E-value above 1e-6), missing CDR3, stop codons, out-of-frame junctions, or ambiguous translated residues. V3J clonotypes were defined as sequences sharing the same inferred V gene, J gene, and CDR3 amino acid sequence. The percentage overlap between two repertoires was calculated by dividing the number of shared unique clonotypes by the size of the smaller repertoire. Three approaches were used to assess repertoire richness: RTK rarefaction, the Chao1 estimator, and Recon v2.1 estimates of unobserved clonotypes. For all TCRbeta clonotypes obtained by the gDNA method from a few donors, generation probabilities were computed with OLGA. The immuneACCESS repertoire file appears here via TCRdb, limited to in-frame rearrangements. These files lack a portion of the clones; in checked studies, under half of the deficit traces to unresolved V genes, and the cause of the others is not known. The DNA gave D and trimming, while V, J and clone size come from that table. In all, the sample holds 1,500,000 or so clones, and approximately 98.5% of those were seen once. The ten largest clones capture 0.3% to 0.45% of the sample.

CDR1 and CDR2 were assigned from the germline V gene as SGDLS and YYNGEE. From the cysteine through the phenylalanine, the CDR3 covers 15 amino acids. Solely the CDR3 DNA is kept, with 45 bases framed from the first base. The V end loses 0 bases and the J end loses 5 bases, and a stretch of 14 bases separates them. This receptor was taken from a young man in good health. The material sequenced was naive CD4+ T cells sorted from blood. The cell subset or site label here, explained by the study, means: CD45RA+ positively selected. This receptor chain uses TRBV9 and TRBJ1-2; TRBD1 might be the D gene, on 6 matching bases. The DNA is as follows: TGTGCCAGCAGCGTAGAAAGGCACAGGGATTATGGCTACACCTTC. It is translated as CASSVERHRDYGYTF.